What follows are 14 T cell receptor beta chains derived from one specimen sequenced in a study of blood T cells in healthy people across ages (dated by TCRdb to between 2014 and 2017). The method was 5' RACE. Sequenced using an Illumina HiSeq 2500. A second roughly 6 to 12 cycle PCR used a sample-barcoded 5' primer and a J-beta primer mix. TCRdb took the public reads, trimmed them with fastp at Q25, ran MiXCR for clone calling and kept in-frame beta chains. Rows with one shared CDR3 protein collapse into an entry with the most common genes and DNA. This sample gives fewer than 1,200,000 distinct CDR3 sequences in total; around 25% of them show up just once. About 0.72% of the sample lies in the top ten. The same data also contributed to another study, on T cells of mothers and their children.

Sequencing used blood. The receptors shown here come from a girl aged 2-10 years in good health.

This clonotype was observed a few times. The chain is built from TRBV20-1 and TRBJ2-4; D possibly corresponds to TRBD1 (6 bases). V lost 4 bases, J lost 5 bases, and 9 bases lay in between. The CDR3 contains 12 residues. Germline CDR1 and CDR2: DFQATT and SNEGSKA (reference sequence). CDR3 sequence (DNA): TGCAGTGCTAACAGGGCTGAAAACATTCAGTACTTC. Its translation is CSANRAENIQYF.

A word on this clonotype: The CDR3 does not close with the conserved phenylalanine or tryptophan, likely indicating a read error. The CDR3 region is CASSRGSGANEQFS. The DNA of the CDR3 is TGTGCCAGCAGCCGAGGGTCTGGGGCCAATGAGCAGTTCTCC. The rearrangement joins TRBV4-2 to TRBJ2-1; D possibly uses TRBD1 or TRBD2 (5 bases each). The CDR3 loop spans 14 amino acids. Germline V CDR1 and CDR2: LGHNA, YNFKEQ. The V end was cut by 4 bases, the J end by 6 bases, with 13 bases between.

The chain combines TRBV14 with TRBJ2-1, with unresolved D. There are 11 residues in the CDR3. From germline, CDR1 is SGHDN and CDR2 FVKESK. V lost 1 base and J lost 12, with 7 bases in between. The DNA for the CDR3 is TGTGCCAGCAGCCAAGGTATATCGCAGTTCTTC. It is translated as CASSQGISQFF.

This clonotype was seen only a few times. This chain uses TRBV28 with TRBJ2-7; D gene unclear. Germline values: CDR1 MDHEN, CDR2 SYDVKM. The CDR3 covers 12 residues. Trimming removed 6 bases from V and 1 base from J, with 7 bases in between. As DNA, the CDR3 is TGTGCCAGCAGGTCGGCTTCCTACGAGCAGTACTTC. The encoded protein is CASRSASYEQYF.

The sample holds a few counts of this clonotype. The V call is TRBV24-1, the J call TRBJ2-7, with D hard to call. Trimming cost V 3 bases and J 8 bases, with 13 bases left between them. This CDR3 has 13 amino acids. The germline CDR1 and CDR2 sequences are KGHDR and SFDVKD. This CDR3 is CATSDADSEKQYF. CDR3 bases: TGTGCCACCAGTGATGCCGACTCGGAGAAGCAGTACTTC.

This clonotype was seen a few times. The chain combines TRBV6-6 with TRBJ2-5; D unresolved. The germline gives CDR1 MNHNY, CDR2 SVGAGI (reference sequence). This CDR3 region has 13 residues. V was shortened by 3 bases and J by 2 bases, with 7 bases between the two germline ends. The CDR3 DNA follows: TGTGCCAGCAGTTATGGGTGGCAAGAGACCCAGTACTTC. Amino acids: CASSYGWQETQYF.

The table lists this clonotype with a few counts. CDR3 sequence reads: CSAAIPGHNYNEQFF. The CDR3, as DNA: TGCAGTGCAGCTATTCCGGGACACAACTACAATGAGCAGTTCTTC. The chain employs TRBV20-1 and TRBJ2-1; possible D gene TRBD1, 6 bases. The ends were cut back, 6 bases at V and 3 bases at J, with 18 bases in the middle. This CDR3 is 15 amino acids long. Germline CDR1 is DFQATT and CDR2 is SNEGSKA (reference sequence).

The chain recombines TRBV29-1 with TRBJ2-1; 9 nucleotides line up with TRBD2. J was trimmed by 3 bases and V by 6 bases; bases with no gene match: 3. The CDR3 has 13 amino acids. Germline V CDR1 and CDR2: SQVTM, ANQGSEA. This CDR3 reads CSVVAGDYNEQFF. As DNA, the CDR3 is TGCAGCGTAGTAGCGGGAGACTACAATGAGCAGTTCTTC.

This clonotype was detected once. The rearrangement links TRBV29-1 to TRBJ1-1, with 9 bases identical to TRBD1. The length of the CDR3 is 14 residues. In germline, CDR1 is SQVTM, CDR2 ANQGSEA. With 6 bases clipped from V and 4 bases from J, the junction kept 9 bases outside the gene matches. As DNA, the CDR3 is TGCAGCGTAATGGGGGGACAGGGACTCACTGAAGCTTTCTTT. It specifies CSVMGGQGLTEAFF.

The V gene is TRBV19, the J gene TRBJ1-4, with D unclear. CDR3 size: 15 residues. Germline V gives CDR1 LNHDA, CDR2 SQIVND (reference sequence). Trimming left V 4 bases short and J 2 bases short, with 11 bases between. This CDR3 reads CASSTQRGTNEKLFF. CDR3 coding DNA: TGTGCCAGTAGTACCCAACGGGGTACTAATGAAAAACTGTTTTTT.

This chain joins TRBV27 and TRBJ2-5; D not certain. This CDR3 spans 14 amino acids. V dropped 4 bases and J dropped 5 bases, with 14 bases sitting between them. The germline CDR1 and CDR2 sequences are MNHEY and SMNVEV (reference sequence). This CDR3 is CASSSREVLETQYF. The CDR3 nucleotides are TGTGCCAGCAGTTCAAGAGAGGTGTTGGAGACCCAGTACTTC.

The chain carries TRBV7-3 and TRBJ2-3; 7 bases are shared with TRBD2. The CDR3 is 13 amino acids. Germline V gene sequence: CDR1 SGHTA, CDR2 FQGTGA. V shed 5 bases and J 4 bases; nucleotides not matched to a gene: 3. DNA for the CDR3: TGTGCCAGCAGCGCCGGACTAGCAGATACGCAGTATTTT. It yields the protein CASSAGLADTQYF. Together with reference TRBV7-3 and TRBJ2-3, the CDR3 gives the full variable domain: GAGVSQTPSNKVTEKGKYVELRCDPISGHTALYWYRQSLGQGPEFLIYFQGTGAADDSGLPNDRFFAVRPEGSVSTLKIQRTERGDSAVYLCASSAGLADTQYFGPGTRLTVL.

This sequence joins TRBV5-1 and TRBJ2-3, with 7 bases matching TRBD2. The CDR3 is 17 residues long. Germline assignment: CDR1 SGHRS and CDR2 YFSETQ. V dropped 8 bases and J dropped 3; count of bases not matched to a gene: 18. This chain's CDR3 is CASRKAGEPLQTDTQYF. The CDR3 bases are TGCGCCAGTCGAAAGGCGGGGGAACCTCTGCAGACAGATACGCAGTATTTT.

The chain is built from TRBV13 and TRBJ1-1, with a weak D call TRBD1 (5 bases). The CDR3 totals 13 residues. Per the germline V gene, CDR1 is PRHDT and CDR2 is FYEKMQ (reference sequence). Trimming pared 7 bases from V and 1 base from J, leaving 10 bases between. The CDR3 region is CASIRGQNTEAFF. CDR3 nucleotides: TGTGCCAGCATCCGAGGACAGAACACTGAAGCTTTCTTT.